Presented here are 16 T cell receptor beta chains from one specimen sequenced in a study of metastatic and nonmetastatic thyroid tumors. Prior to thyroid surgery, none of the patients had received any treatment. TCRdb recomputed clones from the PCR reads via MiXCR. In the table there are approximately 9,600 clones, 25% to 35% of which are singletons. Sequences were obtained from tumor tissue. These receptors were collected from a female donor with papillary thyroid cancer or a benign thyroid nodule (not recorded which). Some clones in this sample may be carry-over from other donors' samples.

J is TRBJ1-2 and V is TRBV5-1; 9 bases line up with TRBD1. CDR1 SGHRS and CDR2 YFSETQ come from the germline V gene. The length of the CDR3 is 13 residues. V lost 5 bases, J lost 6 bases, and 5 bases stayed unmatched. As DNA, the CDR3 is TGCGCCAGCAGAGGGACAGGGTATGATGGCTACACCTTC. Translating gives CASRGTGYDGYTF.

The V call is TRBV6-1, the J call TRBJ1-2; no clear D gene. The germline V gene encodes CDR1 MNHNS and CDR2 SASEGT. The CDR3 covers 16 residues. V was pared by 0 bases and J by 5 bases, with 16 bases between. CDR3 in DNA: TGTGCCAGCAGTGAAGCCCACCGGACCAGCGCGTATGGCTACACCTTC. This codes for CASSEAHRTSAYGYTF.

The CDR3 sequence: CASSLGLQYQETQYF. The CDR3 DNA follows: TGTGCCAGCAGCCTGGGACTTCAGTACCAAGAGACCCAGTACTTC. The chain couples TRBV5-4 to TRBJ2-5, with D perhaps matching TRBD2 (6 bases). There are 15 residues in the CDR3. Trimming pared 4 bases from V and 0 bases from J, leaving 13 bases between. CDR1 and CDR2 from the germline V gene are SGHNT and YYREEE (reference sequence).

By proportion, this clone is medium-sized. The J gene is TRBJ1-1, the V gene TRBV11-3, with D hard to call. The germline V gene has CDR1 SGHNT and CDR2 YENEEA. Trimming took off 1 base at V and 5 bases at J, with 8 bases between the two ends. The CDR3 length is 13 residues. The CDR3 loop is CASSLARGTEAFF. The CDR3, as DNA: TGTGCCAGCAGCTTAGCCCGAGGGACTGAAGCTTTCTTT.

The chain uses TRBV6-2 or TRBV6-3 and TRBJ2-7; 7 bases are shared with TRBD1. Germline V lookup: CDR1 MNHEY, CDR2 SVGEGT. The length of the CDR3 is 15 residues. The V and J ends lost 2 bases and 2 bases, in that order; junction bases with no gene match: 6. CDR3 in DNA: TGTGCCAGCAGTTACCGGGACAGAGTTGCCTACGAGCAGTACTTC. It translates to CASSYRDRVAYEQYF.

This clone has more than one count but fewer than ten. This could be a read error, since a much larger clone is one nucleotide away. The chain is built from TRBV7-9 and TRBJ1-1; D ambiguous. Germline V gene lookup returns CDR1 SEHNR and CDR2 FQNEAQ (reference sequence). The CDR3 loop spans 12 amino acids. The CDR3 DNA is TGTGCCAGCAGGGAAGCAAACACTGTAGCTTTCTTT. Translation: CASREANTVAFF.

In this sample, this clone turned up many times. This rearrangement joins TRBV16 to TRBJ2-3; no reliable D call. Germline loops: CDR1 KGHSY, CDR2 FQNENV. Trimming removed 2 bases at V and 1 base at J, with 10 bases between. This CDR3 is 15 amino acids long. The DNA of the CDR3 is TGTGCCAGCAGCCAAGACTCCTCAGGCACAGATACGCAGTATTTT. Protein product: CASSQDSSGTDTQYF.

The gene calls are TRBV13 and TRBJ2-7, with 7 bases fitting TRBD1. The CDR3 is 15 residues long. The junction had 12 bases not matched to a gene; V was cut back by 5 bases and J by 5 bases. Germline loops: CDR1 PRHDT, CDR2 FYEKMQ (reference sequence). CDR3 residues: CASSVRKTGPDEQYF. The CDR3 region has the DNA TGTGCCAGCAGCGTAAGGAAGACAGGGCCGGACGAGCAGTACTTC.

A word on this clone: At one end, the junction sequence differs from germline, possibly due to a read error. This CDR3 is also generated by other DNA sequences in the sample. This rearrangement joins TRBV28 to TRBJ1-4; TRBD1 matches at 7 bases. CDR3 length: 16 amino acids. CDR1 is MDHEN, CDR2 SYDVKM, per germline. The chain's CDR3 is CASSPIMEGAREKLFF. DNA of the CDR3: TGTGCTAGCAGTCCTATAATGGAGGGGGCGCGAGAAAAACTGTTTTTT.

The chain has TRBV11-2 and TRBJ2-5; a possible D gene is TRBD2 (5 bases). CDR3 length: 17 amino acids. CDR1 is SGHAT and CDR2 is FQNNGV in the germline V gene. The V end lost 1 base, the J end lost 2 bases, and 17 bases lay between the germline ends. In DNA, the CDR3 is TGTGCCAGCAGCTTAGTTCCCGGGCGGGCCTCTCAAGAGACCCAGTACTTC. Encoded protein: CASSLVPGRASQETQYF.

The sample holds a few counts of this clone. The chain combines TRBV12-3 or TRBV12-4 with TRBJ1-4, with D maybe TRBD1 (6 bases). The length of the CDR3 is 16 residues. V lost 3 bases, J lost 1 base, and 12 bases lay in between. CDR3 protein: CASSFSGRGTNEKLFF. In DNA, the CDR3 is TGTGCCAGCAGTTTCAGTGGCAGGGGAACTAATGAAAAACTGTTTTTT.

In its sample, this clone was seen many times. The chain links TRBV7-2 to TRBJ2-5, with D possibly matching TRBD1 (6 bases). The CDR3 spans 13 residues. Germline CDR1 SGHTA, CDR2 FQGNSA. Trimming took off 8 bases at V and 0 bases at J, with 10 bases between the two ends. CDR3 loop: CASGQGYQETQYF. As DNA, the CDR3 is TGTGCCAGCGGCCAGGGGTACCAAGAGACCCAGTACTTC.

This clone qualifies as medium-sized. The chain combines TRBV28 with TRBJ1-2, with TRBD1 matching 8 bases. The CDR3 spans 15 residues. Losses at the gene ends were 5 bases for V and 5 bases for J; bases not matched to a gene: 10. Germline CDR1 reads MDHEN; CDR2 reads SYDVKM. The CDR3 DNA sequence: TGTGCCAGCAGTCTGGTCGGACAGGGATTATATGGCTACACCTTC. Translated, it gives CASSLVGQGLYGYTF.

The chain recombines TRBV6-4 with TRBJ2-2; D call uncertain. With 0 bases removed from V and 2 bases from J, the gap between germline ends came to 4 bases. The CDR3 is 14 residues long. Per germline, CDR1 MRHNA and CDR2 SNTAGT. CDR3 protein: CASSDSTNTGELFF. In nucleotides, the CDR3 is TGTGCCAGCAGTGACTCTACTAACACCGGGGAGCTGTTTTTT.

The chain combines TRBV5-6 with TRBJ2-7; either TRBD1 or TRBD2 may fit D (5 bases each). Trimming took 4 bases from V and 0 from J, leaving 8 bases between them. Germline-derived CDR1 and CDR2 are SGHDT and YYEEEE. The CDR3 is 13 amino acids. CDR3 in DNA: TGTGCCAGCAGCGGGGACGGCTCCTACGAGCAGTACTTC. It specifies CASSGDGSYEQYF.

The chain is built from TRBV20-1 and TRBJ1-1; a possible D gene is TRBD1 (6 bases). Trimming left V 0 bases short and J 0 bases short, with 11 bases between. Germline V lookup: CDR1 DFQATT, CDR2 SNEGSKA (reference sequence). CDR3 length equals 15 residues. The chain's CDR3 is CSARDGTSLNTEAFF. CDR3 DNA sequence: TGCAGTGCTAGAGACGGGACAAGCCTGAACACTGAAGCTTTCTTT.